What follows are 23 T cell receptor beta chains derived from one specimen sequenced in a study of shared clonotypes between healthy human individuals. Measured with immunoSEQ multiplex PCR; TCRdb has only the in-frame clones, and not every one. The data show some 500,000 clones, with about 96% seen just once and under 0.065% held by the top ten. The sequenced sample consisted of naive CD4+ T cells sorted from blood. Noted subset: CD45RA+ positively selected. The receptors were gathered from a woman younger than 45 in good health.

The chain joins TRBV14 to TRBJ2-5; 8 nucleotides agree with TRBD2. The J call may be mistaken, given a closer DNA end match to TRBJ2-7. This CDR3 has 16 amino acids. Germline-derived CDR1 and CDR2 are SGHDN and FVKESK. The DNA for the CDR3 is TGTGCCAGCAGCCAAGATAGATCTAGCGGGCTCTACGAGCAGTACTTC. Translation: CASSQDRSSGLYEQYF.

The chain employs TRBV4-2 and TRBJ2-7; D possibly corresponds to TRBD1 (5 bases). The germline V gene encodes CDR1 LGHNA and CDR2 YNFKEQ. The V end lost 3 bases, the J end lost 2 bases, and 14 bases lay between the germline ends. The CDR3 is 15 residues long. In DNA form, the CDR3 reads TGTGCCAGCAGCCATAACCTGCAGGGCGCCTACGAGCAGTACTTC. Protein: CASSHNLQGAYEQYF.

The chain couples TRBV10-2 to TRBJ2-2; 10 nucleotides line up with TRBD1. The CDR3 length is 21 residues. Germline CDR1 WSHSY, CDR2 SAAADI. Losses at the gene ends were 4 bases for V and 2 bases for J; bases not matched to a gene: 19. CDR3 sequence reads: CASSARITGTGELPNTGELFF. The CDR3, as DNA: TGCGCCAGCAGTGCAAGAATCACCGGGACAGGGGAATTACCCAACACCGGGGAGCTGTTTTTT.

V is TRBV14 and J is TRBJ2-7, with a tentative D call TRBD2 (6 bases). Germline assignment: CDR1 SGHDN and CDR2 FVKESK. The CDR3 extends over 17 amino acids. V shed 2 bases and J shed 2 bases, with 19 bases lying between them. The chain's CDR3 is CASSQSRSYSGAYEQYF. The CDR3 DNA sequence: TGTGCCAGCAGCCAATCACGATCGTATAGCGGAGCCTACGAGCAGTACTTC.

As concerns this clone: The same CDR3 can be traced to other DNA sequences in this sample. This chain links TRBV5-1 with TRBJ2-5, with D hard to call. Germline CDR1 is SGHRS and CDR2 is YFSETQ. The length of the CDR3 is 13 residues. V lost 2 bases and J 1 base, leaving 6 bases between the germline ends. For the CDR3, the DNA is TGCGCCAGCAGCTTCCGGGTCCAAGAGACCCAGTACTTC. Encoded protein: CASSFRVQETQYF.

V usage is TRBV10-3 and J usage is TRBJ1-2; TRBD1 agrees at 8 bases. The CDR3 has 14 residues. From germline, CDR1 is ENHRY and CDR2 SYGVKD. Trimming cost V 6 bases and J 4 bases; bases outside gene matches: 7. The CDR3: CAISGGQDFYGYTF. Written as DNA, the CDR3 is TGTGCCATCAGCGGGGGACAGGACTTCTATGGCTACACCTTC.

The rearrangement joins TRBV18 to TRBJ1-1, with a possible D match to TRBD1 (6 bases). V was pared by 3 bases and J by 6 bases, with 23 bases between. The CDR3 extends over 17 amino acids. Germline V gene lookup returns CDR1 KGHSH and CDR2 LQKENI. Here the CDR3 DNA reads TGTGCCAGCTCACCGGGCGTCCCAGGCGGAGGGGGACCTGAAGCTTTCTTT. It yields the protein CASSPGVPGGGGPEAFF.

V gene TRBV5-8 combines with J gene TRBJ1-2; D is unclear. The CDR3 totals 12 residues. Between the trimmed V and J ends, which lost 0 bases and 4 bases, there was a span of 4 bases. In germline, CDR1 is SGHTS, CDR2 YDEGEE. CDR3 sequence (DNA): TGTGCCAGCAGCTTGGTGTTCTATGGCTACACCTTC. Amino acids: CASSLVFYGYTF.

The chain joins TRBV30 to TRBJ1-4; the match to TRBD1 covers 7 bases. After removal of 7 bases from V and 8 bases from J, the junction contained 16 bases not matched to a gene. The CDR3 runs 15 residues. Germline V gives CDR1 GTSNPN, CDR2 SVGIG (reference sequence). CDR3 in DNA: TGTGCCTCACCCTTAGGGGGCAGCGGACGGGAAAAACTGTTTTTT. Its translation: CASPLGGSGREKLFF.

This chain links TRBV4-1 with TRBJ1-2; no definite D call. This CDR3 comprises 14 residues. Trimming pared 0 bases from V and 3 bases from J, leaving 8 bases between. Germline CDR1 and CDR2: MGHRA and YSYEKL. CDR3 DNA: TGCGCCAGCAGCCAAGATTGGGCCGACTATGGCTACACCTTC. Protein: CASSQDWADYGYTF.

A single count supports this clone. The same CDR3 can be traced to other DNA sequences in this sample. This sequence joins TRBV5-1 and TRBJ2-7; TRBD2 agrees at 9 bases. From germline, CDR1 is SGHRS and CDR2 YFSETQ. The CDR3 loop spans 15 amino acids. The V segment lost 0 bases and the J segment 1 base; nucleotides outside the gene matches: 2. The CDR3 loop reads CASSLVAGGSYEQYF. The CDR3 nucleotides are TGCGCCAGCAGCTTGGTCGCGGGAGGGTCCTACGAGCAGTACTTC.

The chain employs TRBV4-1 and TRBJ2-7; D remains unclear. Germline CDR1 reads MGHRA; CDR2 reads YSYEKL. Trimming removed 1 base at V and 0 bases at J, with 10 bases between. This CDR3 contains 15 residues. In DNA form, the CDR3 reads TGCGCCAGCAGCCAAGCACGGATCGACTCCTACGAGCAGTACTTC. It specifies CASSQARIDSYEQYF.

The V call is TRBV5-4, the J call TRBJ1-5; a possible D gene is TRBD1 (5 bases). V was clipped by 0 bases and J by 7 bases, with 8 bases between them. The V gene's germline CDR1 is SGHNT and CDR2 YYREEE (reference sequence). The CDR3 contains 13 residues. The DNA for the CDR3 is TGTGCCAGCAGCTTGGTACCAGGGCAGCCCCAGCATTTT. It specifies CASSLVPGQPQHF.

DNA of the CDR3: TGTGCCAGCAGCTTGGCCGTGCGGGAGGGGGCCTACGAGCAGTACTTC. Translating it yields CASSLAVREGAYEQYF. The V gene is TRBV7-9, the J gene TRBJ2-7, with 9 bases aligning to TRBD2. With V trimmed by 3 bases and J by 2 bases, 8 bases remained unmatched. The CDR3 is made up of 16 amino acids. Looked up from germline, CDR1 is SEHNR and CDR2 is FQNEAQ (reference sequence).

This chain joins TRBV7-2 and TRBJ1-3; D perhaps matches TRBD1 (6 bases). Deletions cut 4 bases from V and 2 bases from J, with 21 bases between. CDR1 SGHTA and CDR2 FQGNSA come from the germline V gene. The CDR3 spans 18 residues. The CDR3 sequence is CASSSTYNRVKAGNTIYF. For the CDR3, the DNA is TGTGCCAGCAGCTCAACGTACAACAGGGTTAAGGCTGGAAACACCATATATTTT.

This clone was recorded only once. This sequence joins TRBV27 and TRBJ1-1, with D tentatively TRBD1 (5 bases). The CDR3 consists of 15 residues. Trimming shortened V by 7 bases and J by 0 bases, and 15 bases separated the two germline ends. The germline CDR1 and CDR2 sequences are MNHEY and SMNVEV (reference sequence). CDR3 bases: TGTGCCAGCATAAAAAACAGGTTAATGAACACTGAAGCTTTCTTT. Protein sequence: CASIKNRLMNTEAFF.

V and J are TRBV11-2 and TRBJ2-1; no clear D. The germline CDR1 and CDR2 sequences are SGHAT and FQNNGV. The V end lost 5 bases, the J end lost 8 bases, and 10 bases lay between the germline ends. The CDR3 consists of 12 residues. CDR3 nucleotides: TGTGCCAGCAGCCCTCATCGGGATGAGCAGTTCTTC. Residues: CASSPHRDEQFF.

The V call is TRBV5-1, the J call TRBJ2-3, with no clear D. The CDR3 totals 11 residues. Trimming removed 5 bases from V and 8 bases from J, with 9 bases in between. Germline V gives CDR1 SGHRS, CDR2 YFSETQ. This chain's CDR3 is CASSVESTQYF. CDR3 DNA: TGCGCCAGCAGTGTCGAGAGTACGCAGTATTTT.

This chain links TRBV9 with TRBJ2-1, with 14 bases lining up with TRBD2. From germline, CDR1 is SGDLS and CDR2 YYNGEE. Trimming removed 4 bases from V and 7 bases from J; junction bases left unmatched: 4. This CDR3 has 15 residues. The CDR3 DNA reads as TGTGCCAGCAGCCCTTGGACTAGCGGGGGGAATGAGCAGTTCTTC. Its protein is CASSPWTSGGNEQFF.

The J gene is TRBJ2-5, the V gene TRBV5-5, with TRBD2 matching 9 bases. From germline, CDR1 is SGHKS and CDR2 YYEKEE (reference sequence). The CDR3 has 17 amino acids. Trimming took 0 bases from V and 2 from J; bases not matched to a gene: 8. In DNA, the CDR3 is TGTGCCAGCAGCTTGGCATCGACTAGCGGCCCACAAGAGACCCAGTACTTC. Its translation is CASSLASTSGPQETQYF.

The chain has TRBV5-1 and TRBJ2-1; TRBD2 matches at 14 bases. V was pared by 4 bases and J by 8 bases, with 8 bases of the junction left unmatched. The CDR3 length is 16 residues. Germline V gene sequence: CDR1 SGHRS, CDR2 YFSETQ. This CDR3 is CASSTGTSGSLDEQFF. For the CDR3, the DNA is TGCGCCAGCAGCACCGGGACTAGCGGGAGTTTGGATGAGCAGTTCTTC.

The chain combines TRBV10-1 with TRBJ2-7; 7 bases map to TRBD2. The CDR3 has 16 amino acids. Germline trimming cut 4 bases from V and 0 bases from J; bases unmatched to any gene: 9. Germline CDR1 WNHNN, CDR2 SYGVQD (reference sequence). As DNA, the CDR3 is TGCGCCAGCAGTGGGCCTAGCGGATATAGCTCCTACGAGCAGTACTTC. It yields the protein CASSGPSGYSSYEQYF.

The chain has TRBV7-8 and TRBJ2-7; TRBD2 agrees at 10 bases. Trimming took 6 bases from V and 0 from J; bases not matched to a gene: 5. The CDR3 runs 15 residues. Germline lookup yields CDR1 SGHVS and CDR2 FQNEAQ. In DNA form, the CDR3 reads TGTGCCAGCAGGCCTCTAGCGGGAGTCTCCTACGAGCAGTACTTC. The encoded protein is CASRPLAGVSYEQYF.